This is a list of T cell receptor beta chains from one sample in a study of T cell repertoires in cytomegalovirus infection. TCRdb fed the reads into MiXCR, producing one record per CDR3 protein. The sample yields over 450,000 distinct CDR3 sequences, around 11% seen once. What was sequenced was PBMCs. The receptors originated from a human donor in good health (CMV status not recorded). Some clones in this sample may be carry-over from other donors' samples. The CDR3 runs from the conserved cysteine through the conserved F or W. The order of the fields is CDR3 protein, CDR3 DNA, clone size, D gene, J gene, V gene. D genes are given only for firm matches. Not all rows give a size; the values are once, few, many and, for expanded clones, a class.

CDR3 protein: CASSEGAVAGTEAFF
CDR3 DNA: TGTGCCAGCAGTGAAGGGGCCGTCGCGGGGACTGAAGCTTTCTTT
clone size: many
D gene: NA
J gene: TRBJ1-1
V gene: TRBV2

CDR3 protein: CASSQPDAPAVGYEGYTF
CDR3 DNA: TGTGCCAGCAGCCAACCGGACGCACCGGCAGTTGGGTATGAGGGCTACACCTTC
clone size: many
D gene: NA
J gene: TRBJ1-2
V gene: TRBV27

CDR3 protein: CASCPRLAGYNEQFF
CDR3 DNA: TGTGCCAGTTGCCCAAGACTAGCGGGGTACAATGAGCAGTTCTTC
clone size: many
D gene: TRBD2
J gene: TRBJ2-1
V gene: TRBV2

CDR3 protein: CASSLSRTGVVAHTF
CDR3 DNA: TGTGCCAGCAGCTTATCCCGGACAGGAGTCGTGGCGCACACCTTC
clone size: many
D gene: TRBD1
J gene: TRBJ1-2
V gene: TRBV7-2

CDR3 protein: CASSPDRVGPYEQYF
CDR3 DNA: TGTGCCAGCAGCCCGGACAGGGTGGGACCCTACGAGCAGTACTTC
clone size: few
D gene: TRBD1
J gene: TRBJ2-7
V gene: TRBV5-4

CDR3 protein: CASSQIGPGGYTF
CDR3 DNA: TGTGCCAGCAGCCAAATTGGTCCCGGTGGCTACACCTTC
clone size: few
D gene: NA
J gene: TRBJ1-2
V gene: TRBV3-1

CDR3 protein: CASSTAPVLGWMEDNEQFF
CDR3 DNA: TGTGCCAGTAGTACTGCCCCAGTTCTTGGGTGGATGGAAGACAATGAGCAGTTCTTC
clone size: many
D gene: NA
J gene: TRBJ2-1
V gene: TRBV19

CDR3 protein: CASSQSSGFAFF
CDR3 DNA: TGTGCCAGCAGCCAATCATCAGGGTTTGCTTTCTTT
clone size: many
D gene: NA
J gene: TRBJ1-1
V gene: TRBV3-1

CDR3 protein: CASCIVRSYNEQFF
CDR3 DNA: TGTGCCAGCTGTATAGTAAGGTCGTACAATGAGCAGTTCTTC
clone size: many
D gene: NA
J gene: TRBJ2-1
V gene: TRBV28

CDR3 protein: CASSQEGTSGNTIYF
CDR3 DNA: TGTGCCAGCAGCCAAGAGGGGACCTCTGGAAACACCATATATTTT
clone size: NA
D gene: NA
J gene: TRBJ1-3
V gene: TRBV4-2

CDR3 protein: CASSQEGVRDRYNEQFF
CDR3 DNA: TGTGCCAGCAGCCAAGAGGGAGTCCGGGACAGGTACAATGAGCAGTTCTTC
clone size: few
D gene: TRBD1
J gene: TRBJ2-1
V gene: TRBV4-1

CDR3 protein: CASSSDRVVYGYTF
CDR3 DNA: TGTGCCAGCAGTTCGGACAGGGTGGTCTATGGCTACACCTTC
clone size: many
D gene: TRBD1
J gene: TRBJ1-2
V gene: TRBV12-3/TRBV12-4

CDR3 protein: CASSLGLRPPREPQDRSLRYTF
CDR3 DNA: TGTGCCAGCAGTTTGGGACTACGACCTCCACGGGAGCCACAGGACAGGTCCCTTCGCTACACCTTC
clone size: NA
D gene: TRBD1
J gene: TRBJ1-2
V gene: TRBV28

CDR3 protein: CASSYAGLTDTQYF
CDR3 DNA: TGTGCCAGCAGTTATGCGGGGTTGACAGATACGCAGTATTTT
clone size: many
D gene: NA
J gene: TRBJ2-3
V gene: TRBV6-2/TRBV6-3

CDR3 protein: CSARGTGGAYEQYF
CDR3 DNA: TGCAGTGCTCGAGGGACGGGGGGCGCCTACGAGCAGTACTTC
clone size: few
D gene: NA
J gene: TRBJ2-7
V gene: TRBV20-1

CDR3 protein: CASRSVPNTEAFF
CDR3 DNA: TGTGCCAGCAGGTCAGTCCCGAACACTGAAGCTTTCTTT
clone size: few
D gene: NA
J gene: TRBJ1-1
V gene: TRBV7-9

CDR3 protein: CASSLVGTGNEQFF
CDR3 DNA: TGTGCCAGCAGCTTGGTTGGCACGGGGAATGAGCAGTTCTTC
clone size: many
D gene: NA
J gene: TRBJ2-1
V gene: TRBV5-4

CDR3 protein: CASRRRDQETQYF
CDR3 DNA: TGTGCCAGCAGGCGACGCGACCAAGAGACCCAGTACTTC
clone size: many
D gene: NA
J gene: TRBJ2-5
V gene: TRBV5-6

CDR3 protein: CSAYERGGFKETQYF
CDR3 DNA: TGCAGTGCTTATGAGCGGGGGGGATTTAAAGAGACCCAGTACTTC
clone size: NA
D gene: TRBD2
J gene: TRBJ2-5
V gene: TRBV20-1

CDR3 protein: CSVEEGHNEQFF
CDR3 DNA: TGCAGCGTTGAAGAAGGACACAATGAGCAGTTCTTC
clone size: few
D gene: NA
J gene: TRBJ2-1
V gene: TRBV29-1

CDR3 protein: CAISEGGREQYF
CDR3 DNA: TGTGCCATCAGTGAGGGGGGACGGGAGCAGTACTTC
clone size: few
D gene: NA
J gene: TRBJ2-7
V gene: TRBV10-3

CDR3 protein: CASSRQRRQPQHF
CDR3 DNA: TGTGCCAGCAGCCGACAGAGGCGCCAGCCCCAGCATTTT
clone size: many
D gene: NA
J gene: TRBJ1-5
V gene: TRBV6-6

CDR3 protein: CASSQDRGINYGYTF
CDR3 DNA: TGCGCCAGCAGCCAAGATAGGGGGATTAACTATGGCTACACCTTC
clone size: NA
D gene: NA
J gene: TRBJ1-2
V gene: TRBV4-1

CDR3 protein: CASSYSRTSVYEQYF
CDR3 DNA: TGTGCCAGCAGTTACTCAAGGACTAGCGTCTACGAGCAGTACTTC
clone size: many
D gene: TRBD2
J gene: TRBJ2-7
V gene: TRBV6-5

CDR3 protein: CASSFSENTEAFF
CDR3 DNA: TGTGCCAGCAGCTTCTCGGAGAACACTGAAGCTTTCTTT
clone size: many
D gene: NA
J gene: TRBJ1-1
V gene: TRBV11-1

CDR3 protein: CASGRTDSYNEQFF
CDR3 DNA: TGTGCTAGTGGCCGGACAGACTCCTACAATGAGCAGTTCTTC
clone size: many
D gene: NA
J gene: TRBJ2-1
V gene: TRBV12-5

CDR3 protein: CASSPDSSRDGYTF
CDR3 DNA: TGTGCCAGCAGTCCGGACAGTAGTAGAGATGGCTACACCTTC
clone size: NA
D gene: NA
J gene: TRBJ1-2
V gene: TRBV28

CDR3 protein: CASSREGQGNSPLHF
CDR3 DNA: TGTGCCAGCAGCCGGGAGGGACAGGGAAATTCACCCCTCCACTTT
clone size: many
D gene: TRBD1
J gene: TRBJ1-6
V gene: TRBV5-4

CDR3 protein: CASSGGSWTSGTHSYEQYF
CDR3 DNA: TGTGCCAGCTCAGGGGGGAGTTGGACTAGCGGGACCCACTCCTACGAGCAGTACTTC
clone size: many
D gene: TRBD2
J gene: TRBJ2-7
V gene: TRBV18

CDR3 protein: CASSIIDQETQYF
CDR3 DNA: TGTGCCAGCAGTATTATAGATCAAGAGACCCAGTACTTC
clone size: many
D gene: NA
J gene: TRBJ2-5
V gene: TRBV28

CDR3 protein: CASSPITRVQETQYF
CDR3 DNA: TGTGCCAGCAGCCCAATCACACGGGTTCAAGAGACCCAGTACTTC
clone size: many
D gene: NA
J gene: TRBJ2-5
V gene: TRBV7-9

CDR3 protein: CASSLSQLETQYF
CDR3 DNA: TGTGCCAGCAGCCTGTCACAGTTAGAGACCCAGTACTTC
clone size: many
D gene: NA
J gene: TRBJ2-5
V gene: TRBV7-3

CDR3 protein: CASSLFAGRLSGANVLTF
CDR3 DNA: TGCGCCAGCAGCTTGTTTGCAGGGAGGCTCTCTGGGGCCAACGTCCTGACTTTC
clone size: few
D gene: NA
J gene: TRBJ2-6
V gene: TRBV5-1

CDR3 protein: CASKYQETQYF
CDR3 DNA: TGTGCCAGCAAGTACCAAGAGACCCAGTACTTC
clone size: many
D gene: NA
J gene: TRBJ2-5
V gene: TRBV7-3

CDR3 protein: CASSFTRTGHSSYNEQFF
CDR3 DNA: TGTGCCAGCAGTTTTACTCGGACAGGCCATAGCTCCTACAATGAGCAGTTCTTC
clone size: NA
D gene: TRBD1
J gene: TRBJ2-1
V gene: TRBV28

CDR3 protein: CASSLEGGSETQYF
CDR3 DNA: TGTGCCAGCAGCTTAGAGGGAGGGTCGGAGACCCAGTACTTC
clone size: many
D gene: TRBD2
J gene: TRBJ2-5
V gene: TRBV7-6

CDR3 protein: CAISETGGRNGYTF
CDR3 DNA: TGTGCCATCAGTGAGACAGGGGGAAGGAATGGCTACACCTTC
clone size: NA
D gene: TRBD1
J gene: TRBJ1-2
V gene: TRBV10-3

CDR3 protein: CASSLALRGDQPQHF
CDR3 DNA: TGTGCCAGCAGCTTAGCGCTCCGGGGGGATCAGCCCCAGCATTTT
clone size: many
D gene: NA
J gene: TRBJ1-5
V gene: TRBV7-9

CDR3 protein: CASSEAGGTEAFF
CDR3 DNA: TGTGCCAGCAGTGAAGCGGGGGGCACTGAAGCTTTCTTT
clone size: many
D gene: NA
J gene: TRBJ1-1
V gene: TRBV2

CDR3 protein: CASSISQGSTEAFF
CDR3 DNA: TGTGCCAGCTCAATCAGCCAGGGCAGCACTGAAGCTTTCTTT
clone size: NA
D gene: NA
J gene: TRBJ1-1
V gene: TRBV18

CDR3 protein: CASTSYFTGTSGYTF
CDR3 DNA: TGTGCCAGCACCTCCTATTTTACGGGGACTTCGGGCTACACCTTC
clone size: many
D gene: NA
J gene: TRBJ1-2
V gene: TRBV5-6

CDR3 protein: CSDRSGVETQYF
CDR3 DNA: TGCAGCGACCGGTCTGGTGTGGAGACCCAGTACTTC
clone size: NA
D gene: NA
J gene: TRBJ2-5
V gene: TRBV29-1

CDR3 protein: CASSLGNTIYF
CDR3 DNA: TGTGCCAGCAGCCTCGGAAACACCATATATTTT
clone size: many
D gene: NA
J gene: TRBJ1-3
V gene: TRBV7-9

CDR3 protein: CSARHLSSGRAIGETQYF
CDR3 DNA: TGCAGTGCTAGACACCTTTCTAGCGGGAGGGCCATCGGAGAGACCCAGTACTTC
clone size: few
D gene: TRBD2
J gene: TRBJ2-5
V gene: TRBV20-1

CDR3 protein: CASSLVGPEQYF
CDR3 DNA: TGCGCCAGCAGCTTGGTCGGCCCCGAGCAGTACTTC
clone size: many
D gene: NA
J gene: TRBJ2-7
V gene: TRBV5-1

CDR3 protein: CASSRREHNSPLHF
CDR3 DNA: TGCGCCAGCAGCCGGCGGGAGCATAATTCACCCCTCCACTTT
clone size: many
D gene: NA
J gene: TRBJ1-6
V gene: TRBV5-1

CDR3 protein: CASSFRGTSGYTF
CDR3 DNA: TGTGCCAGCAGTTTCAGGGGAACGAGTGGCTACACCTTC
clone size: many
D gene: NA
J gene: TRBJ1-2
V gene: TRBV12-3/TRBV12-4

CDR3 protein: CASSDDRGRNTIYF
CDR3 DNA: TGTGCCAGCAGTGATGACAGGGGGCGAAACACCATATATTTT
clone size: few
D gene: TRBD1
J gene: TRBJ1-3
V gene: TRBV6-5

CDR3 protein: CASSGTRRNQPQHF
CDR3 DNA: TGTGCCAGCAGTGGGACTCGACGGAATCAGCCCCAGCATTTT
clone size: many
D gene: NA
J gene: TRBJ1-5
V gene: TRBV28